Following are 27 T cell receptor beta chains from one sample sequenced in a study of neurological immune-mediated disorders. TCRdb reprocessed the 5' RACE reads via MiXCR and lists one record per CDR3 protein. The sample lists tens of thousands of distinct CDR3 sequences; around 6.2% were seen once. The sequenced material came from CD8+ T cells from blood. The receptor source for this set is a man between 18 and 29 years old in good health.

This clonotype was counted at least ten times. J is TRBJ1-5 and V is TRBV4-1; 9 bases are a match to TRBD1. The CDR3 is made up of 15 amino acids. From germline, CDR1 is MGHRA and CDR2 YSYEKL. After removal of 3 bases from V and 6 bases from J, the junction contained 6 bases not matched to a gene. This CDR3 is CASSHLGQGLQPQHF. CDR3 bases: TGCGCCAGCAGCCATCTGGGACAGGGACTTCAGCCCCAGCATTTT.

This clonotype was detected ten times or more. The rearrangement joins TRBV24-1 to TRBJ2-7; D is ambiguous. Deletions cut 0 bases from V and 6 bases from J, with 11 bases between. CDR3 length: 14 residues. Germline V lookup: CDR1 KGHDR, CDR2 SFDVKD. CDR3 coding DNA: TGTGCCACCAGTGATTTGATCCCCTCCGGCGAGCAGTACTTC. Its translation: CATSDLIPSGEQYF.

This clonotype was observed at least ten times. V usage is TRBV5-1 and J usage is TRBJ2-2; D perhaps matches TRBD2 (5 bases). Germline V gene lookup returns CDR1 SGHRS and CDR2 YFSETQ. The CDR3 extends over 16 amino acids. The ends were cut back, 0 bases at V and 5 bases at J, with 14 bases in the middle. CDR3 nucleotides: TGCGCCAGCAGCTTGGAGGAGGCGGAATGGACCGGGGAGCTGTTTTTT. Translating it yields CASSLEEAEWTGELFF.

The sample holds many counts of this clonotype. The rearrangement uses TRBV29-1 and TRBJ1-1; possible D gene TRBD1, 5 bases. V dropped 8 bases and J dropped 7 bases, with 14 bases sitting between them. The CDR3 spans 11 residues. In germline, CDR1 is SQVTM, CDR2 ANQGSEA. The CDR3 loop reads CSTEGRDEAFF. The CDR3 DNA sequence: TGCAGCACAGAGGGCAGGGATGAAGCTTTCTTT.

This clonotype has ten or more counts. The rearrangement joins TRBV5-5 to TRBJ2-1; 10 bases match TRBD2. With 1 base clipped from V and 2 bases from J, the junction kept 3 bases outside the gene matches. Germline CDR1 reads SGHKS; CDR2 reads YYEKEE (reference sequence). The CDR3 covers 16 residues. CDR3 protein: CASSLWSGGAYNEQFF. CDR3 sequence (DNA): TGTGCCAGCAGCTTGTGGAGCGGGGGGGCCTACAATGAGCAGTTCTTC.

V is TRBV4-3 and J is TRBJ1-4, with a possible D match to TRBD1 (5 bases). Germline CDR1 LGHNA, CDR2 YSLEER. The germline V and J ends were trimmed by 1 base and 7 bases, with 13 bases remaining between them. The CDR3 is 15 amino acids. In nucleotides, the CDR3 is TGCGCCAGCAGCCAAGCGGGGGGGTATAGTGAAAAACTGTTTTTT. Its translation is CASSQAGGYSEKLFF.

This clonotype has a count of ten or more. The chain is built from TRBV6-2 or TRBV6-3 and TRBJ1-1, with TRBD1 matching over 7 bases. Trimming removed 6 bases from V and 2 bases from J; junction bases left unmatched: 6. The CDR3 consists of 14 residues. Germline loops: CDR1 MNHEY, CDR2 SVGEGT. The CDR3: CASRGTDSNTEAFF. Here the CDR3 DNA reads TGTGCCAGCAGGGGGACAGACTCCAACACTGAAGCTTTCTTT.

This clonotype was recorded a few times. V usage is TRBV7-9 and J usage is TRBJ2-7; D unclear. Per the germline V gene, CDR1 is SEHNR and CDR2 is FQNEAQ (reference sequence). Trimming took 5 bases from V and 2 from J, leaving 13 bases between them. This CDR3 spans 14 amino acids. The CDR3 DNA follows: TGTGCCAGCAGCAACCCGGGTCACCCCTACGAGCAGTACTTC. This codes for CASSNPGHPYEQYF. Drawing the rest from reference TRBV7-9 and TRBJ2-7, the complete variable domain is DTGVSQNPRHKITKRGQNVTFRCDPISEHNRLYWYRQTLGQGPEFLTYFQNEAQLEKSRLLSDRFSAERPKGSFSTLEIQRTEQGDSAMYLCASSNPGHPYEQYFGPGTRLTVT.

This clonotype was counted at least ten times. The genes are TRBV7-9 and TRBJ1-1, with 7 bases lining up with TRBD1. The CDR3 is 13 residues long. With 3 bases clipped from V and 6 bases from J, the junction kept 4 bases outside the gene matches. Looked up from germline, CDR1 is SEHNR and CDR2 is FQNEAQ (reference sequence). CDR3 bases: TGTGCCAGCAGCTTGACAGGGAGCCCTGAAGCTTTCTTT. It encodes CASSLTGSPEAFF.

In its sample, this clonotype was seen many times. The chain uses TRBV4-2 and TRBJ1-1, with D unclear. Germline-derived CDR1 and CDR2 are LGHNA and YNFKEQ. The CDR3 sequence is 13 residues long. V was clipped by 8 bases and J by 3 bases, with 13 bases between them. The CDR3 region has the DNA TGTGCCAGCGGACGCGGTCTGGACACTGAAGCTTTCTTT. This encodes CASGRGLDTEAFF.

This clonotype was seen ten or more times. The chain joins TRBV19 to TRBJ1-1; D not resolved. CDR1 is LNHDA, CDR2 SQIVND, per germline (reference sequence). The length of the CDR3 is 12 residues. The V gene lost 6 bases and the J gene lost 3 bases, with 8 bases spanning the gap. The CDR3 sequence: CASSSGYTEAFF. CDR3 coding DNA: TGTGCCAGTAGCTCTGGGTACACTGAAGCTTTCTTT.

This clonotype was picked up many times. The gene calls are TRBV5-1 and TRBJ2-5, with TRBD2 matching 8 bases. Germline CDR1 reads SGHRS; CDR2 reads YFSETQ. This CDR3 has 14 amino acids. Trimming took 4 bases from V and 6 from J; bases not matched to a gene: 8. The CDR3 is CASSQAGGAKTQYF. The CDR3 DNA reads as TGCGCCAGCAGCCAGGCGGGGGGCGCAAAGACCCAGTACTTC.

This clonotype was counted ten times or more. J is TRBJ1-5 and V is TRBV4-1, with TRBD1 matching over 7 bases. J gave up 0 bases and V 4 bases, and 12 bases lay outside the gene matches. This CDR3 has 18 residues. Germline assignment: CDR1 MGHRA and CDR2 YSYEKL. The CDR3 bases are TGCGCCAGCAGCCGAGAACCGCAGGGGGTACATAGCAATCAGCCCCAGCATTTT. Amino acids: CASSREPQGVHSNQPQHF.

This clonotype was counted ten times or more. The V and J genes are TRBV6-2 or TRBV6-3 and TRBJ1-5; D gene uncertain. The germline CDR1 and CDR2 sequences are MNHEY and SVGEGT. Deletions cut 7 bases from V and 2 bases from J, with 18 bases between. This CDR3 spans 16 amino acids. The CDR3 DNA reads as TGTGCCAGCACTTCTTTATTGGTTAACGGCAATCAGCCCCAGCATTTT. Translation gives CASTSLLVNGNQPQHF.

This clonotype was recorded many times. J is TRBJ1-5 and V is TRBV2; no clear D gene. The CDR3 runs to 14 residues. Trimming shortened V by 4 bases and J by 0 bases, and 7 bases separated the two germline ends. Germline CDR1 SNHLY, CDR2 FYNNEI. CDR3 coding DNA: TGTGCCAGCAGTGCTTTAGATAGCAATCAGCCCCAGCATTTT. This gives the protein CASSALDSNQPQHF.

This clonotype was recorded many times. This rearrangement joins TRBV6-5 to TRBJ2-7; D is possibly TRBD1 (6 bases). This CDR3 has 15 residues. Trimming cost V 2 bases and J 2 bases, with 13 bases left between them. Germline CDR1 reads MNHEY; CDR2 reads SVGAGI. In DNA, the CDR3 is TGTGCCAGCAGTTACACCCTGGACAGCGCCTACGAGCAGTACTTC. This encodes CASSYTLDSAYEQYF.

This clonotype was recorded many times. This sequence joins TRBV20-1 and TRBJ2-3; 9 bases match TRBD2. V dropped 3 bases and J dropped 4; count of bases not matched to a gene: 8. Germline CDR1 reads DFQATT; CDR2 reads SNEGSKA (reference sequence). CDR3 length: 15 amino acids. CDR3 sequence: CSARPVAGVADTQYF. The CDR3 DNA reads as TGCAGTGCTAGGCCCGTAGCGGGGGTCGCAGATACGCAGTATTTT.

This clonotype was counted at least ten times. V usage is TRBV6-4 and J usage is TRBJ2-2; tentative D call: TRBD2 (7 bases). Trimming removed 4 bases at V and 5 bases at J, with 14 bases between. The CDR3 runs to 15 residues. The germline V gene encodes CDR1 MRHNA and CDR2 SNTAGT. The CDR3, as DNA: TGTGCCAGCAGTGTGGACGGGGGGCAGACCGGGGAGCTGTTTTTT. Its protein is CASSVDGGQTGELFF.

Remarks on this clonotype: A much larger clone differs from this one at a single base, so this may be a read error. The CDR3: CTSSQEVSGSMRETQYF. DNA of the CDR3: TGTACCAGCAGCCAAGAGGTTAGCGGCTCAATGAGGGAGACCCAGTACTTC. The chain combines TRBV14 with TRBJ2-5; perhaps TRBD2 as D (6 bases). Germline V gives CDR1 SGHDN, CDR2 FVKESK. The CDR3 totals 17 residues.

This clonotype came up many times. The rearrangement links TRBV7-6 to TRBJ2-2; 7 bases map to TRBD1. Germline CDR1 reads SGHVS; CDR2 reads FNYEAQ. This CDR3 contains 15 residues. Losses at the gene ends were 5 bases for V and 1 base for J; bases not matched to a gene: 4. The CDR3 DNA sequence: TGTGCCAGCAGCCCAGACAGGGAGAACACCGGGGAGCTGTTTTTT. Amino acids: CASSPDRENTGELFF.

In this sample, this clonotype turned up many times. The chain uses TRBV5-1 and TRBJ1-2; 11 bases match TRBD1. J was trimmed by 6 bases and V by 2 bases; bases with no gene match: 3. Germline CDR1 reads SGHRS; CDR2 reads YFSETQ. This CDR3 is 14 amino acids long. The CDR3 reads CASSFRTGGDGYTF. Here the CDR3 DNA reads TGCGCCAGCAGCTTCAGGACAGGGGGCGATGGCTACACCTTC. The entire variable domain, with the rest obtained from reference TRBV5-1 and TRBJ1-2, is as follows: KAGVTQTPRYLIKTRGQQVTLSCSPISGHRSVSWYQQTPGQGLQFLFEYFSETQRNKGNFPGRFSGRQFSNSRSEMNVSTLELGDSALYLCASSFRTGGDGYTFGSGTRLTVV.

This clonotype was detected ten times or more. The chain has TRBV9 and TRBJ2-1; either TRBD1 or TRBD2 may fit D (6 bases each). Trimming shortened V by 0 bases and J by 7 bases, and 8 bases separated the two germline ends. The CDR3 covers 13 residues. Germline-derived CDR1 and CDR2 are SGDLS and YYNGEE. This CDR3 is CASSVEGGNEQFF. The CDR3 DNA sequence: TGTGCCAGCAGCGTAGAAGGGGGGAATGAGCAGTTCTTC.

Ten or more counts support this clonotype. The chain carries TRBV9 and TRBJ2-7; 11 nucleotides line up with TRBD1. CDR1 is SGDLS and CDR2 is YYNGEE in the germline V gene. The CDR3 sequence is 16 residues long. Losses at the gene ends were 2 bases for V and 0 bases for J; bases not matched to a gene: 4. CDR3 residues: CASSVGQGASSYEQYF. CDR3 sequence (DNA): TGTGCCAGCAGCGTCGGACAGGGGGCGAGCTCCTACGAGCAGTACTTC.

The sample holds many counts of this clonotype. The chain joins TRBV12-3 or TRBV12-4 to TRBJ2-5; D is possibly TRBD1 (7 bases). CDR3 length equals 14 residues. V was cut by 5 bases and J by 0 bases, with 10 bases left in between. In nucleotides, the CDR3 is TGTGCCAGCAGTGCGGGACAGTACCAAGAGACCCAGTACTTC. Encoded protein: CASSAGQYQETQYF.

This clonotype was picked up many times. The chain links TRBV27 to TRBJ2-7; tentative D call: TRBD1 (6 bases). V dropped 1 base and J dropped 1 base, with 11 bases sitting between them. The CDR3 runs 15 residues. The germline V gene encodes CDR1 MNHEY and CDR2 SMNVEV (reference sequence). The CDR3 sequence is CASSLFSQGSYEQYF. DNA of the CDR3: TGTGCCAGCAGTTTATTTTCGCAGGGGTCCTACGAGCAGTACTTC.

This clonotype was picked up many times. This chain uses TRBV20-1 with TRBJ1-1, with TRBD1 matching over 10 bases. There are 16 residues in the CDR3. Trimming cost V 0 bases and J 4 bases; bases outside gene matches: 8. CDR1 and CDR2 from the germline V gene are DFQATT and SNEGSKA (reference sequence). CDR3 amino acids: CSARDRGDRGFTEAFF. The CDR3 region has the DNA TGCAGTGCTAGAGATCGGGGGGACAGGGGATTCACTGAAGCTTTCTTT.

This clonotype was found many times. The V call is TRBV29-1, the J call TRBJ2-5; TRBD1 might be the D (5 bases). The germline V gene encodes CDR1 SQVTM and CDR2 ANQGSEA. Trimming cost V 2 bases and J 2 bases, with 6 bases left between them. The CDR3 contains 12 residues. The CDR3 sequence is CSVERQQETQYF. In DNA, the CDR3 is TGCAGCGTTGAAAGACAGCAAGAGACCCAGTACTTC.